This T cell receptor (beta chain) was sequenced during a study of blood T cell repertoires in COVID-19. Looking at the study overall: Whether acute or convalescent, the COVID-19 samples came from the United States, Italy and Spain. PBMCs, B-cell-depleted T cells, or T cells were the source of the cDNA or gDNA that made up the material.

The CDR3 is 13 amino acids. V lost 5 bases and J 1 base, leaving 8 bases between the germline ends. The germline V gene has CDR1 LGHNT and CDR2 FRNRAP. Authors' processing steps: Amplifying reference gene primers gave estimates of nucleated cell counts. Libraries were prepared by immunoSEQ multiplex PCR; TCRdb keeps only in-frame clonotypes and omits some of them. That table is the source of V, J and clone size, and D and trimming were worked out from the DNA. The profile shows tens of thousands of clones, more than 75% of them singletons. The sequenced sample was peripheral blood. The chain joins TRBV12-5 to TRBJ1-1, with no clear D. The TCR comes from a man aged 50 to 59 with active COVID-19. CDR3 residues: CASGPYTNTEAFF. CDR3 coding DNA: TGTGCTAGTGGTCCTTACACGAACACTGAAGCTTTCTTT.